These 14 T cell receptor beta chains were sequenced from one sample in a study of cytomegalovirus exposure and HLA in healthy donors. The PCR used 60 Vbeta and 13 Jbeta primers. Sequenced by immunoSEQ multiplex PCR; TCRdb stores in-frame clones only, minus some. The sample has 150,000 or so clones; around 80% are singletons. Sequencing was performed on PBMCs. These receptors were obtained from a woman between 50 and 59 years old in good health and CMV-seropositive.

The CDR3 loop is CAISDRGGLTNEQYF. DNA of the CDR3: TGTGCCATCAGTGATAGGGGGGGCCTAACTAACGAGCAGTACTTC. The V gene is TRBV10-3, the J gene TRBJ2-7; a weak D match, TRBD2 (7 bases). V lost 3 bases and J 5 bases, leaving 17 bases between the germline ends. The CDR3 contains 15 residues. The germline V gene has CDR1 ENHRY and CDR2 SYGVKD.

A few counts support this clone. The V and J genes are TRBV7-8 and TRBJ2-1; D not resolved. The CDR3 sequence is 17 residues long. The ends were cut back, 4 bases at V and 0 bases at J, with 16 bases in the middle. CDR1 and CDR2 from the germline V gene are SGHVS and FQNEAQ. CDR3 amino acids: CASSSPVARSSYNEQFF. The DNA for the CDR3 is TGTGCCAGCAGCTCCCCTGTTGCCCGGAGCTCCTACAATGAGCAGTTCTTC.

The rearrangement links TRBV5-1 to TRBJ2-3; TRBD2 aligns across 7 bases. The ends lost 0 bases at V and 0 bases at J; junction bases unmatched: 1. CDR3 size: 15 residues. Germline V lookup: CDR1 SGHRS, CDR2 YFSETQ. CDR3: CASSLAGGSTDTQYF. The CDR3, as DNA: TGCGCCAGCAGCTTGGCGGGGGGTAGCACAGATACGCAGTATTTT.

The chain carries TRBV7-8 and TRBJ2-2; TRBD2 agrees at 8 bases. Germline loops: CDR1 SGHVS, CDR2 FQNEAQ. This CDR3 region has 16 residues. The V and J ends lost 4 bases and 1 base, in that order; junction bases with no gene match: 5. CDR3 loop: CASSSQAGGNTGELFF. The DNA for the CDR3 is TGTGCCAGCAGCTCCCAGGCGGGGGGGAACACCGGGGAGCTGTTTTTT.

The chain recombines TRBV28 with TRBJ2-3, with TRBD1 identical over 7 bases. Looked up from germline, CDR1 is MDHEN and CDR2 is SYDVKM. The CDR3 runs 17 residues. With 3 bases clipped from V and 6 bases from J, the junction kept 15 bases outside the gene matches. The CDR3 coding sequence is TGTGCCAGCAGTTTCCACCCACAGGGGCCCGATCGGGATACGCAGTATTTT. Its translation is CASSFHPQGPDRDTQYF.

The J gene is TRBJ2-5, the V gene TRBV27; TRBD2 matches 13 bases. Matching the DNA end better, TRBJ2-7 makes the J call doubtful. CDR3 length: 16 amino acids. The germline CDR1 and CDR2 sequences are MNHEY and SMNVEV (reference sequence). The CDR3: CASSQTGLAGAYEQYF. The CDR3, as DNA: TGTGCCAGCAGTCAAACAGGACTAGCGGGAGCGTACGAGCAGTACTTC.

The gene calls are TRBV30 and TRBJ2-5; 7 bases map to TRBD1. The CDR3 consists of 15 residues. Germline V lookup: CDR1 GTSNPN, CDR2 SVGIG (reference sequence). Trimming at V came to 2 bases and at J to 0 bases, leaving 6 bases not matched to a gene. Here the CDR3 reads CAWSLGTANQETQYF. In nucleotides, the CDR3 is TGTGCCTGGAGTCTGGGGACAGCGAACCAAGAGACCCAGTACTTC.

J is TRBJ1-1 and V is TRBV5-1; 9 nucleotides line up with TRBD1. V dropped 2 bases and J dropped 9; count of bases not matched to a gene: 8. Germline CDR1 SGHRS, CDR2 YFSETQ. The CDR3 totals 14 residues. CDR3 region: CASSLTEGQGKAFF. CDR3 coding DNA: TGCGCCAGCAGCTTAACCGAAGGACAGGGGAAAGCTTTCTTT.

The rearrangement joins TRBV7-8 to TRBJ2-1; 7 nucleotides align to TRBD2. The ends lost 1 base at V and 7 bases at J; junction bases unmatched: 16. The length of the CDR3 is 18 residues. Per germline, CDR1 SGHVS and CDR2 FQNEAQ. DNA of the CDR3: TGTGCCAGCAGCTTAGAAGTACGCGGGAGCTCCGGTACGAATGAGCAGTTCTTC. Residues: CASSLEVRGSSGTNEQFF. The whole variable domain, filled in from reference TRBV7-8 and TRBJ2-1, reads GAGVSQSPRYKVAKRGQDVALRCDPISGHVSLFWYQQALGQGPEFLTYFQNEAQLDKSGLPSDRFFAERPEGSVSTLKIQRTQQEDSAVYLCASSLEVRGSSGTNEQFFGPGTRLTVL.

This clone has more than one count but fewer than ten. The gene calls are TRBV19 and TRBJ2-3; 7 bases fit TRBD2. This CDR3 is 15 amino acids long. In germline, CDR1 is LNHDA, CDR2 SQIVND (reference sequence). The trim removed 5 bases at V and 4 bases at J, leaving 9 bases unmatched. The CDR3: CASSFGGSGADTQYF. The CDR3 DNA follows: TGTGCCAGTAGTTTTGGCGGGAGCGGGGCAGATACGCAGTATTTT.

V gene TRBV12-5 combines with J gene TRBJ2-1, with TRBD2 identical over 13 bases. Germline assignment: CDR1 LGHNT and CDR2 FRNRAP. V lost 7 bases to trimming and J lost 8 bases; unmatched junction nucleotides: 11. This CDR3 region has 16 residues. The CDR3 coding sequence is TGTGCTAGTGCTTCAGGTATCGGGACTAGCGGGGATGAGCAGTTCTTC. This codes for CASASGIGTSGDEQFF.

The chain links TRBV27 to TRBJ2-1; 7 bases map to TRBD2. With V trimmed by 5 bases and J by 5 bases, 12 bases remained unmatched. CDR3 length: 16 residues. The V gene's germline CDR1 is MNHEY and CDR2 SMNVEV (reference sequence). CDR3 in amino acids: CASSARRERRDNEQFF. CDR3 in DNA: TGTGCCAGCAGTGCTCGGCGGGAGAGGAGGGACAATGAGCAGTTCTTC.

The genes are TRBV11-2 and TRBJ2-3; 8 bases line up with TRBD2. Trimming at V came to 5 bases and at J to 2 bases, leaving 9 bases not matched to a gene. This CDR3 spans 16 amino acids. CDR1 and CDR2 from the germline V gene are SGHAT and FQNNGV. CDR3 nucleotide sequence: TGTGCCAGCAGCCTAGTTCGGGGGGGGGCCACAGATACGCAGTATTTT. Protein sequence: CASSLVRGGATDTQYF.

Only a few counts were recorded for this clone. V usage is TRBV9 and J usage is TRBJ2-7, with 9 bases that match TRBD1. J gave up 2 bases and V 3 bases, and 6 bases lay outside the gene matches. The CDR3 contains 15 residues. The germline V gene has CDR1 SGDLS and CDR2 YYNGEE. Written as DNA, the CDR3 is TGTGCCAGCAGCGGACGGGACAGGGACACCTACGAGCAGTACTTC. Amino acids: CASSGRDRDTYEQYF.